This T cell receptor beta chain is drawn from a study of T cell repertoires in cytomegalovirus infection. Study information: CMV infection plus the matching HLA type was flagged by public TCR beta signatures.

From the reads, TCRdb called clonotypes with MiXCR, one entry per CDR3 protein. The sample contains roughly 200,000 distinct CDR3 sequences, about a tenth of which appear only once. The CDR3 totals 17 residues. Germline assignment: CDR1 ENHRY and CDR2 SYGVKD. The V gene lost 2 bases and the J gene lost 5 bases, with 22 bases spanning the gap. What was sequenced was PBMCs. This chain links TRBV10-3 with TRBJ2-7; the D gene is possibly TRBD2 (6 bases). The clonotype was recovered from a human donor in good health (CMV status not recorded). Some clones in this sample may be carry-over from other donors' samples. The CDR3: CAISEANGQPLADEQYF. The DNA of the CDR3 is TGTGCCATCAGTGAGGCCAACGGACAACCCTTAGCGGACGAGCAGTACTTC.